This TCR beta chain appears in the sequencing data of a study of memory B cells and T cells in multiple sclerosis. Study outcomes and limitations: Compartments had unequal clone-set sizes, affecting shared clonotype counts.

The germline V gene has CDR1 MNHNY and CDR2 SVGAGI (reference sequence). Trimming pared 6 bases from V and 3 bases from J, leaving 9 bases between. The CDR3 covers 13 residues. Concerning this clone: Its antigen is not identified.

Clones were sequenced by immunoSEQ multiplex PCR, and TCRdb holds only the in-frame ones, with some missing. Among more than 12,000 clones listed, around 63% were seen once. This chain uses TRBV6-6 with TRBJ1-5; a weak D match, TRBD1 (6 bases). Input material: memory (CD45RO+) CD4+ T cells from blood. This clonotype originated in a human donor with multiple sclerosis. CDR3 nucleotide sequence: TGTGCCAGCAGAACAGGGTTCAATCAGCCCCAGCATTTT. As protein: CASRTGFNQPQHF.